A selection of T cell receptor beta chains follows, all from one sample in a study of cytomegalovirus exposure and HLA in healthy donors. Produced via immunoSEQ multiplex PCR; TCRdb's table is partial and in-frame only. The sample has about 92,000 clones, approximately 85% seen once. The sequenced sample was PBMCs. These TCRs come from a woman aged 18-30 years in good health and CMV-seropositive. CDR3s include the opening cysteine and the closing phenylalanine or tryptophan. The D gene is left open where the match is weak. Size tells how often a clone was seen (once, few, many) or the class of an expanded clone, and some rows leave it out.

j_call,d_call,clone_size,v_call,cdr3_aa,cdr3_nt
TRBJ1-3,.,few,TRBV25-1,CASSDVAGTSGNTIYF,TGTGCCAGCAGTGATGTAGCGGGGACCTCTGGAAACACCATATATTTT
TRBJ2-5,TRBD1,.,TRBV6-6,CASMTGPSQETQYF,TGTGCCAGCATGACAGGGCCTTCCCAAGAGACCCAGTACTTC
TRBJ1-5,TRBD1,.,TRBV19,CASSIDRGQLNQPQHF,TGTGCCAGTAGTATAGATCGGGGACAGCTAAATCAGCCCCAGCATTTT
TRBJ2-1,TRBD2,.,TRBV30,CAWSSGRGLDEQFF,TGTGCCTGGTCGAGCGGGAGGGGCTTGGATGAGCAGTTCTTC
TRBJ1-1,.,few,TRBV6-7,CASSYSTLENTEAFF,TGTGCCAGCAGTTACTCGACTCTGGAGAACACTGAAGCTTTCTTT
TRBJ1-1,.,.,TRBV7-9,CASSLAPGEAFF,TGTGCCAGCAGCTTAGCCCCAGGGGAAGCTTTCTTT
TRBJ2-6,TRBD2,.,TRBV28,CASSHASGRFGANVLTF,TGTGCCAGCAGTCACGCTAGCGGGAGGTTCGGGGCCAACGTCCTGACTTTC
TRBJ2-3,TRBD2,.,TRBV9,CASSAGTSGITDTQYF,TGTGCCAGCAGCGCCGGGACTAGCGGTATCACAGATACGCAGTATTTT
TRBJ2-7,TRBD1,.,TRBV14,CASSQFSGQGASYEQYF,TGTGCCAGCAGCCAATTTTCTGGACAGGGGGCGTCTTACGAGCAGTACTTC
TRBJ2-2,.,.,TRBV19,CASSTVTGVRTGELFF,TGTGCCAGTAGTACGGTGACAGGAGTGAGAACCGGGGAGCTGTTTTTT
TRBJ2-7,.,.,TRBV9,CASSVEGVSYEQYF,TGTGCCAGCAGCGTAGAAGGAGTTAGCTACGAGCAGTACTTC
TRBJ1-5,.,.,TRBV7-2,CASSPLRLEPQHF,TGTGCCAGCAGCCCCCTCCGGTTGGAGCCCCAGCATTTT
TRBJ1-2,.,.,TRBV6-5,CASSPSTPSNYGYTF,TGTGCCAGCAGTCCCTCGACACCCTCTAACTATGGCTACACCTTC
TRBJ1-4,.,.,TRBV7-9,CASSVSFGELFF,TGTGCCAGCAGCGTGAGCTTCGGGGAACTGTTTTTT
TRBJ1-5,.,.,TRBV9,CASSRTPSNQPQHF,TGTGCCAGCAGCCGGACACCCAGCAATCAGCCCCAGCATTTT
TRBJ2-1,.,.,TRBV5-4,CASSTGSGNEQFF,TGTGCCAGCAGCACCGGGTCGGGGAATGAGCAGTTCTTC
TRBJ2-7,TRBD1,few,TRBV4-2,CASTATGTGAHEQYF,TGTGCCAGCACCGCAACCGGGACAGGGGCCCACGAGCAGTACTTC
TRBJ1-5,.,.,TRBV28,CASSPWGGNQPQHF,TGTGCCAGCAGTCCCTGGGGGGGCAATCAGCCCCAGCATTTT
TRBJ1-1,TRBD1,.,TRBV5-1,CASSLQGGNTEAFF,TGCGCCAGCAGCCTACAGGGGGGAAACACTGAAGCTTTCTTT
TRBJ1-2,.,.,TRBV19,CASSIGPGSSGNYGYTF,TGTGCCAGTAGTATCGGCCCCGGAAGTAGCGGGAACTATGGCTACACCTTC
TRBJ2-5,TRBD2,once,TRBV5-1,CASSHKLAGGKQETQYF,TGCGCCAGCAGCCACAAACTAGCGGGAGGCAAACAAGAGACCCAGTACTTC
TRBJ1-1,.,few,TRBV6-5,CASSYMGGVEAFF,TGTGCCAGCAGTTACATGGGGGGAGTAGAAGCTTTCTTT
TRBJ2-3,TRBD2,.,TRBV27,CASSLLADHTDTQYF,TGTGCCAGCAGTTTACTAGCGGACCACACAGATACGCAGTATTTT
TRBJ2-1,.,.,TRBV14,CASKHSRSYNEQFF,TGTGCCAGCAAACACAGCCGCTCCTACAATGAGCAGTTCTTC
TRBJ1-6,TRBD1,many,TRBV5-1,CASSFRDRECGSPLHF,TGCGCCAGCAGCTTCCGGGACAGGGAGTGTGGTTCACCCCTCCACTTT
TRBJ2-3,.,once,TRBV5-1,CASSAENLRADTQYF,TGCGCCAGCAGCGCGGAAAATCTGAGGGCAGATACGCAGTATTTT
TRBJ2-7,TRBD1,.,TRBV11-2,CASSSRDRHHEQYF,TGTGCCAGCAGCTCCCGGGACAGGCACCACGAGCAGTACTTC
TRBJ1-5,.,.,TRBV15,CATSRGQGSGNQPQHF,TGTGCCACCAGCAGAGGGCAGGGATCGGGCAATCAGCCCCAGCATTTT
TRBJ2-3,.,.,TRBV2,CASISSDTQYF,TGTGCCAGCATATCGTCAGATACGCAGTATTTT